Listed here are 15 T cell receptor beta chains from one sample, sequenced in a study of shared clonotypes between healthy human individuals. Repertoires were generated with immunoSEQ multiplex PCR, while TCRdb's copy carries only in-frame clones and drops some. The sample consists of 1.6 million or so clones, about 98.5% of them appearing once. Sequencing was carried out using naive CD4+ T cells sorted from blood. The subset denotes: CD45RA+ positively selected. All receptors come from a man in his thirties or forties in good health.

The chain recombines TRBV19 with TRBJ2-1; no clear D gene. This CDR3 has 15 amino acids. The germline CDR1 and CDR2 sequences are LNHDA and SQIVND (reference sequence). The V and J ends lost 2 bases and 0 bases respectively, with 8 bases between them. The CDR3 sequence is CASSINIGSYNEQFF. The CDR3 DNA reads as TGTGCCAGTAGTATAAACATTGGCTCCTACAATGAGCAGTTCTTC.

To note about this clone: At the DNA level, this CDR3 is encoded by other sequences in the same sample as well. CDR3 in amino acids: CASSLDYEQYF. CDR3 DNA sequence: TGTGCCAGCAGCTTAGACTACGAGCAGTACTTC. V gene TRBV7-8 combines with J gene TRBJ2-7, with D unclear. This CDR3 region has 11 residues. The ends were cut back, 1 base at V and 3 bases at J, with 1 base in the middle. Germline V gene sequence: CDR1 SGHVS, CDR2 FQNEAQ.

This clone has just a few counts. The chain combines TRBV7-2 with TRBJ2-3; TRBD2 is a possible D gene (5 bases). Trimming left V 3 bases short and J 6 bases short, with 10 bases between. Germline-derived CDR1 and CDR2 are SGHTA and FQGNSA. CDR3 length: 13 amino acids. In DNA, the CDR3 is TGTGCCAGCAGCTTGGACCCGGGGGATACGCAGTATTTT. Protein sequence: CASSLDPGDTQYF.

A word on this clone: At one end, the junction sequence differs from germline, possibly due to a read error. The gene calls are TRBV28 and TRBJ1-2; 7 bases fit TRBD1. Germline V CDR1 and CDR2: MDHEN, SYDVKM. The CDR3 has 13 amino acids. CDR3 DNA sequence: TGTGCCAGCAGTTTAGTCTATGGGACAGAGTTGCGGTTC. This codes for CASSLVYGTELRF.

A single count supports this clone. The V and J genes are TRBV5-6 and TRBJ1-1, with 7 nucleotides matching TRBD1. V lost 0 bases to trimming and J lost 10 bases; unmatched junction nucleotides: 3. The CDR3 contains 12 residues. Germline-derived CDR1 and CDR2 are SGHDT and YYEEEE. CDR3 nucleotide sequence: TGTGCCAGCAGCTTGGTACAGGGGTTAGCTTTCTTT. Translated: CASSLVQGLAFF.

The chain has TRBV9 and TRBJ1-4; 7 bases match TRBD1. CDR3 length: 15 residues. V was clipped by 0 bases and J by 8 bases; unmatched bases: 7. Germline V gives CDR1 SGDLS, CDR2 YYNGEE. The CDR3 is CASSVGSRGSEKLFF. The CDR3 DNA follows: TGTGCCAGCAGCGTAGGATCCAGGGGGTCAGAAAAACTGTTTTTT.

The J gene is TRBJ1-2, the V gene TRBV6-5, with D perhaps matching TRBD1 (5 bases). Germline CDR1 reads MNHEY; CDR2 reads SVGAGI. The CDR3 covers 14 residues. V lost 5 bases, J lost 5 bases, and 15 bases lay in between. The CDR3 coding sequence is TGTGCCAGCAGTCGAAGCGTCAAGGGGTATGGCTACACCTTC. Translating gives CASSRSVKGYGYTF.

Remarks on this clone: Other DNA sequences from this sample encode an identical CDR3 as well. This chain links TRBV18 with TRBJ2-1; the D gene is possibly TRBD1 (5 bases). Germline V gene sequence: CDR1 KGHSH, CDR2 LQKENI. The V end lost 5 bases, the J end lost 4 bases, and 9 bases lay between the germline ends. The CDR3 length is 13 residues. The CDR3 sequence is CASSTDSYNEQFF. In DNA form, the CDR3 reads TGTGCCAGCTCAACTGACAGTTACAATGAGCAGTTCTTC.

V usage is TRBV11-2 and J usage is TRBJ2-7, with D hard to call. The V end lost 5 bases, the J end lost 4 bases, and 9 bases lay between the germline ends. Per germline, CDR1 SGHAT and CDR2 FQNNGV. The CDR3 totals 12 residues. CDR3 nucleotides: TGTGCCAGCAGCCTGATTCATTACGAGCAGTACTTC. This codes for CASSLIHYEQYF. The entire variable domain, with the rest obtained from reference TRBV11-2 and TRBJ2-7, is as follows: EAGVAQSPRYKIIEKRQSVAFWCNPISGHATLYWYQQILGQGPKLLIQFQNNGVVDDSQLPKDRFSAERLKGVDSTLKIQPAKLEDSAVYLCASSLIHYEQYFGPGTRLTVT.

The chain combines TRBV11-2 with TRBJ1-1; no firm D call. Trimming left V 5 bases short and J 0 bases short, with 10 bases between. CDR3 length: 14 amino acids. Looked up from germline, CDR1 is SGHAT and CDR2 is FQNNGV. CDR3 DNA sequence: TGTGCCAGCAGCCCGAGTCGCTTGAACACTGAAGCTTTCTTT. Translated: CASSPSRLNTEAFF.

The DNA for the CDR3 is TGTGCCAGCAGTACGGTTGGGTCCTACAATGAGCAGTTCTTC. This encodes CASSTVGSYNEQFF. The chain recombines TRBV28 with TRBJ2-1; D call uncertain. CDR1 and CDR2 from the germline V gene are MDHEN and SYDVKM. The V gene lost 5 bases and the J gene lost 1 base, with 9 bases spanning the gap. CDR3 length: 14 amino acids.

The chain employs TRBV9 and TRBJ2-4, with D possibly matching TRBD1 (6 bases). The CDR3 length is 14 residues. CDR1 is SGDLS and CDR2 is YYNGEE in the germline V gene. Between the trimmed V and J ends, which lost 4 bases and 5 bases, there was a span of 13 bases. DNA of the CDR3: TGTGCCAGCAGCCCCCACAGGGCCGAAAACATTCAGTACTTC. The encoded protein is CASSPHRAENIQYF. Full variable domain (rest looked up from reference TRBV9 and TRBJ2-4): DSGVTQTPKHLITATGQRVTLRCSPRSGDLSVYWYQQSLDQGLQFLIQYYNGEERAKGNILERFSAQQFPDLHSELNLSSLELGDSALYFCASSPHRAENIQYFGAGTRLSVL.

The CDR3 region has the DNA TGCAGCGTTGTCCCCCCGGGATCCCTCACAGATACGCAGTATTTT. Protein: CSVVPPGSLTDTQYF. The chain couples TRBV29-1 to TRBJ2-3; D possibly corresponds to TRBD2 (5 bases). The CDR3 runs to 15 residues. Trimming stripped 4 bases from V and 2 bases from J, with 16 bases between. CDR1 and CDR2 from the germline V gene are SQVTM and ANQGSEA.

V gene TRBV9 combines with J gene TRBJ1-2, with 11 bases that match TRBD1. Trimming took 4 bases from V and 1 from J; bases not matched to a gene: 3. This CDR3 spans 15 amino acids. Looked up from germline, CDR1 is SGDLS and CDR2 is YYNGEE. CDR3 coding DNA: TGTGCCAGCAGCCCGGGACAGGGGGTTAACTATGGCTACACCTTC. It encodes CASSPGQGVNYGYTF. Drawing the rest from reference TRBV9 and TRBJ1-2, the complete variable domain is DSGVTQTPKHLITATGQRVTLRCSPRSGDLSVYWYQQSLDQGLQFLIQYYNGEERAKGNILERFSAQQFPDLHSELNLSSLELGDSALYFCASSPGQGVNYGYTFGSGTRLTVV.

This clone was counted a single time. This chain connects TRBV6-5 to TRBJ2-7; TRBD1 or TRBD2 may be the D gene (5 bases each). The V gene's germline CDR1 is MNHEY and CDR2 SVGAGI. The CDR3 contains 16 residues. V dropped 2 bases and J dropped 2 bases, with 16 bases sitting between them. The CDR3 spells CASSYQGVREPYEQYF. The CDR3 DNA follows: TGTGCCAGCAGTTACCAAGGGGTGAGGGAACCCTACGAGCAGTACTTC.